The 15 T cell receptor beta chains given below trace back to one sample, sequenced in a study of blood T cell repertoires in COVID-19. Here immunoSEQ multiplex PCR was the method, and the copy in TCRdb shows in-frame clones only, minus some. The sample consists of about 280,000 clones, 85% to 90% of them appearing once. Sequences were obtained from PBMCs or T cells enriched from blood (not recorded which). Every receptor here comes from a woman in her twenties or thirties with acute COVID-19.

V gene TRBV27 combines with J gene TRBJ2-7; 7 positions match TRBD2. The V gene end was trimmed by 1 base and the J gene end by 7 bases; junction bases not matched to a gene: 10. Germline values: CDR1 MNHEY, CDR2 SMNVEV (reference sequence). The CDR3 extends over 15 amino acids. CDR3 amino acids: CASSLLGRGGGEQYF. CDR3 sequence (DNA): TGTGCCAGCAGTTTATTAGGCCGCGGGGGTGGGGAGCAGTACTTC.

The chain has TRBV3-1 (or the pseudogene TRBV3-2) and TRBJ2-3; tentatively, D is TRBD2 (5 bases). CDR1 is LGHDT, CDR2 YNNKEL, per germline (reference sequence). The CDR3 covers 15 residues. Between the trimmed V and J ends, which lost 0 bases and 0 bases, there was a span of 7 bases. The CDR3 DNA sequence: TGTGCCAGCAGCCAAGACGGCGGGAGCACAGATACGCAGTATTTT. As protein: CASSQDGGSTDTQYF.

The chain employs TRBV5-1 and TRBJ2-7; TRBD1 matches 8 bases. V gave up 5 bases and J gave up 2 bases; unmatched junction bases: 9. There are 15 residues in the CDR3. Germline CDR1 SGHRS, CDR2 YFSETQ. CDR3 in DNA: TGCGCCAGCAGTCCGATGGGACAGGCGACCTACGAGCAGTACTTC. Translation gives CASSPMGQATYEQYF.

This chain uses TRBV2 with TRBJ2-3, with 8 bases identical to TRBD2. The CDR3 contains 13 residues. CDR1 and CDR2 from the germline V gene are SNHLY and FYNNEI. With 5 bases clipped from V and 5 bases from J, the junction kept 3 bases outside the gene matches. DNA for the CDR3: TGTGCCAGCAGTAGGCTAGCGGGAGATACGCAGTATTTT. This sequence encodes CASSRLAGDTQYF. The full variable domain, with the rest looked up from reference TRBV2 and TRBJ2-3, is EPEVTQTPSHQVTQMGQEVILRCVPISNHLYFYWYRQILGQKVEFLVSFYNNEISEKSEIFDDQFSVERPDGSNFTLKIRSTKLEDSAMYFCASSRLAGDTQYFGPGTRLTVL.

The CDR3 loop reads CATSAGQTNTGELFF. Here the CDR3 DNA reads TGTGCCACCAGTGCAGGACAGACGAACACCGGGGAGCTGTTTTTT. The rearrangement uses TRBV24-1 and TRBJ2-2, with TRBD1 as a possible D gene (6 bases). The germline V gene has CDR1 KGHDR and CDR2 SFDVKD. V shed 5 bases and J shed 0 bases, with 9 bases lying between them. The CDR3 is 15 amino acids.

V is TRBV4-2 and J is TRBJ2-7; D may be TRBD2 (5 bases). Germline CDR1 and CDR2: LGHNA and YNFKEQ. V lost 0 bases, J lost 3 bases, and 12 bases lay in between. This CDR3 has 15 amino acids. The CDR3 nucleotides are TGTGCCAGCAGCCAAGATTTTGGGAGATTCTACGAGCAGTACTTC. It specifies CASSQDFGRFYEQYF.

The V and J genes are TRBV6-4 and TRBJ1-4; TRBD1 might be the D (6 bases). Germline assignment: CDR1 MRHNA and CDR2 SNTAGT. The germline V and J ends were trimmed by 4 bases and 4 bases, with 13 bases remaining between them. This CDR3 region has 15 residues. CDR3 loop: CASSAGIGGNEKLFF. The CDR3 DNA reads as TGTGCCAGCAGTGCCGGTATAGGGGGTAATGAAAAACTGTTTTTT.

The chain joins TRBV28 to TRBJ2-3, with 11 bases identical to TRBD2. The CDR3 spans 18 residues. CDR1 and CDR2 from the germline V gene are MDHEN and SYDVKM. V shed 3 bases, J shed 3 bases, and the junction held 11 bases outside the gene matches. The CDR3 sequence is CASSLLGYSGRGTDTQYF. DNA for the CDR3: TGTGCCAGCAGTTTGTTGGGCTATAGCGGGAGGGGAACAGATACGCAGTATTTT.

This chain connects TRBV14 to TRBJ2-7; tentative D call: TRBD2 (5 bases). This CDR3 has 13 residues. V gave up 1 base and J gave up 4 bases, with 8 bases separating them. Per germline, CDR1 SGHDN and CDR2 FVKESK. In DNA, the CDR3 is TGTGCCAGCAGCCAAGCGACGGGGTACGAGCAGTACTTC. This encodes CASSQATGYEQYF.

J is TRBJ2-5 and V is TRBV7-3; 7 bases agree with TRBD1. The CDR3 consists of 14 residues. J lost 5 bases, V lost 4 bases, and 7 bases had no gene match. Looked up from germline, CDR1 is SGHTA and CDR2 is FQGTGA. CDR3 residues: CASSSREQGETQYF. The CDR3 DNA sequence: TGTGCCAGCAGCTCAAGGGAACAGGGGGAGACCCAGTACTTC.

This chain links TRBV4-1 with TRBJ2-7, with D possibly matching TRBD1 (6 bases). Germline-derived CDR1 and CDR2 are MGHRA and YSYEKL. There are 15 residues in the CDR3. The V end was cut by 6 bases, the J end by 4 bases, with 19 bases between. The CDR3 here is CASSVGGLGEYEQYF. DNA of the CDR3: TGCGCCAGCAGTGTTGGGGGCCTCGGGGAGTACGAGCAGTACTTC.

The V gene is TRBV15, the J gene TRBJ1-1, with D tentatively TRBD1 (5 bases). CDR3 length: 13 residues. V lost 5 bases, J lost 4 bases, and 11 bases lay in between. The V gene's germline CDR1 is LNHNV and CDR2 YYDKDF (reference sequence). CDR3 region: CATSGRGGTEAFF. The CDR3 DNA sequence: TGTGCCACCAGCGGAAGGGGTGGCACTGAAGCTTTCTTT.

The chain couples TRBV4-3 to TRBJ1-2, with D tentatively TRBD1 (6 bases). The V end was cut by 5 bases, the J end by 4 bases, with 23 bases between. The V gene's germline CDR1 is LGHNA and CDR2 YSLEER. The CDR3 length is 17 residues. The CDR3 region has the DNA TGCGCCAGCAGCAAGACCCCGGGGGGGGGCGAACCCTATGGCTACACCTTC. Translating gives CASSKTPGGGEPYGYTF.

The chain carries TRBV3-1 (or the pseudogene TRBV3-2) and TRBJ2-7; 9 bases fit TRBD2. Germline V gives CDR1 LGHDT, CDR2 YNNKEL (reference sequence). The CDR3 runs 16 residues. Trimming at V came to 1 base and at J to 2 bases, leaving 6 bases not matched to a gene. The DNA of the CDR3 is TGTGCCAGCAGCCAAGGCAGGCTAGCGGGGACCTACGAGCAGTACTTC. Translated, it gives CASSQGRLAGTYEQYF.

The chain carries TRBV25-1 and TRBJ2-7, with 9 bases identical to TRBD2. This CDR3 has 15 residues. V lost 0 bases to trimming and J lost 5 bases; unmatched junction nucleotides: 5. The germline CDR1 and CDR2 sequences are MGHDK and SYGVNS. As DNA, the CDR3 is TGTGCCAGCAGTGAATATAGCGGGAGATCGGACGAGCAGTACTTC. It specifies CASSEYSGRSDEQYF.